This T cell receptor (beta chain) was identified in a study of cytomegalovirus exposure and HLA in healthy donors. Looking at the study overall: Around 81% of 300 to 450 genotyped donors fell in the Caucasian-associated ancestry cluster.

The CDR3 contains 15 residues. The V gene lost 0 bases and the J gene lost 7 bases, with 15 bases spanning the gap. Germline lookup yields CDR1 MNHEY and CDR2 SVGAGI. Concerning this clone: What it recognizes is unknown.

Regarding the study as a whole: A missense DCLRE1C variant was associated with V- and J-gene trimming of TCR beta chains in a later analysis, and an independent cohort replicated the association. A later analysis reportedly found fewer N-insertions in an Asian-associated ancestry cluster than the roughly 670-donor mean.

This PCR relied on a set of 60 Vbeta primers and 13 Jbeta primers. Method: immunoSEQ multiplex PCR; TCRdb's copy keeps in-frame clones and lacks some. The table lists some 90,000 clones, 60% to 80% of them singletons. The source material was PBMCs. The chain uses TRBV6-5 and TRBJ1-2; no firm D call. This receptor was taken from a boy younger than 18 in good health and CMV-seronegative. The CDR3 region is CASSYSELSVGGYTF. CDR3 DNA: TGTGCCAGCAGTTACTCGGAGTTATCAGTGGGTGGCTACACCTTC.